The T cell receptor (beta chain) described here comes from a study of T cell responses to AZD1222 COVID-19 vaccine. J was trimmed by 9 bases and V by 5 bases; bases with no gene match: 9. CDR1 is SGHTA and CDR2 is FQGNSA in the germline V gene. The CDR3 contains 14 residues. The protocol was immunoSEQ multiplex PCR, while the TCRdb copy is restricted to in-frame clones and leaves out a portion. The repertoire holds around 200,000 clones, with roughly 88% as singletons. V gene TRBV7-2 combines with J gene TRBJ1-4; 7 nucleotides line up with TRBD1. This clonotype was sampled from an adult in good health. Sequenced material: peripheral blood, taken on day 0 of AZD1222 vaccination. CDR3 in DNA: TGTGCCAGCAGCCAGGGACAGAAAGGGCAAAAACTGTTTTTT. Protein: CASSQGQKGQKLFF.